These 11 T cell receptor beta chains originate from one sample sequenced in a study of control samples from healthy donors and cancer patients. Data came from immunoSEQ multiplex PCR; TCRdb stores just in-frame clones and leaves some out. The sample holds about 77,000 clones, approximately 92% seen once. Sequenced material: blood. The receptors derive from a woman in her fifties or sixties in good health.

This chain links TRBV27 with TRBJ2-7, with TRBD2 as a possible D gene (6 bases). The CDR3 extends over 17 amino acids. V was pared by 5 bases and J by 3 bases, with 23 bases between. CDR1 is MNHEY and CDR2 is SMNVEV in the germline V gene (reference sequence). CDR3 sequence: CASSGPSEGRQFYEQYF. The CDR3 nucleotides are TGTGCCAGCAGTGGCCCCTCGGAGGGGCGTCAGTTCTACGAGCAGTACTTC.

The rearrangement links TRBV18 to TRBJ1-1; D gene unclear. The CDR3 runs to 12 residues. V was pared by 2 bases and J by 2 bases, with 3 bases between. Germline CDR1 reads KGHSH; CDR2 reads LQKENI. The CDR3 loop reads CASSPGNTEAFF. DNA of the CDR3: TGTGCCAGCTCACCAGGTAACACTGAAGCTTTCTTT.

This clone was detected only once. The chain uses TRBV5-4 and TRBJ1-1, with 8 bases identical to TRBD1. Germline-derived CDR1 and CDR2 are SGHNT and YYREEE (reference sequence). The CDR3 spans 14 residues. Germline trimming cut 2 bases from V and 4 bases from J; bases unmatched to any gene: 4. The CDR3 bases are TGTGCCAGCAGCTTTATAACAGGGGGCACTGAAGCTTTCTTT. This codes for CASSFITGGTEAFF.

The CDR3 nucleotides read TGTGCCAGCAGTTTATTAGGGCGGGACAGACGGGGAAAACTGTTTTTT. Its protein is CASSLLGRDRRGKLFF. The chain uses TRBV28 and TRBJ1-4, with TRBD1 matching 7 bases. The CDR3 loop spans 16 amino acids. J was trimmed by 10 bases and V by 1 base; bases with no gene match: 12. Germline V lookup: CDR1 MDHEN, CDR2 SYDVKM.

On this clone itself: The sample holds other DNA sequences that translate to the same CDR3. The rearrangement uses TRBV7-2 and TRBJ2-7, with TRBD1 matching 11 bases. CDR1 SGHTA and CDR2 FQGNSA come from the germline V gene. This CDR3 is 16 amino acids long. Trimming removed 7 bases from V and 6 bases from J; junction bases left unmatched: 14. The CDR3 DNA reads TGTGCCAGCAAGGCGACCGGGACAGGGGGGCTCGCCGAGCAGTACTTC. Translation: CASKATGTGGLAEQYF.

This chain joins TRBV27 and TRBJ1-1, with 7 bases matching TRBD1. From germline, CDR1 is MNHEY and CDR2 SMNVEV (reference sequence). There are 17 residues in the CDR3. V lost 5 bases, J lost 0 bases, and 12 bases stayed unmatched. CDR3 in DNA: TGTGCCAGCAGTCCCCGGGCCAGGGGGAGGGTGAACACTGAAGCTTTCTTT. Its protein is CASSPRARGRVNTEAFF.

This CDR3 reads CASSKRGRGRRETQYF. CDR3 sequence (DNA): TGTGCCAGCAGCAAAAGAGGAAGGGGGCGCCGAGAGACCCAGTACTTC. The chain couples TRBV21-1 to TRBJ2-5; TRBD1 was called by the table and not checked on the DNA. TRBV21-1 is a known pseudogene. The CDR3 runs 16 residues.

The chain joins TRBV7-2 to TRBJ2-7, with TRBD1 identical over 7 bases. This CDR3 has 14 residues. Per the germline V gene, CDR1 is SGHTA and CDR2 is FQGNSA. J gave up 3 bases and V 6 bases, and 8 bases lay outside the gene matches. The CDR3 loop is CASSSRQGYYEQYF. In nucleotides, the CDR3 is TGTGCCAGCAGTTCAAGACAGGGTTACTACGAGCAGTACTTC.

This chain uses TRBV19 with TRBJ2-6; D is undetermined. CDR1 is LNHDA, CDR2 SQIVND, per germline (reference sequence). V was pared by 4 bases and J by 0 bases, with 4 bases between. The CDR3 covers 14 residues. The CDR3, as DNA: TGTGCCAGTAGTAGAAACTCTGGGGCCAACGTCCTGACTTTC. Residues: CASSRNSGANVLTF.

The chain recombines TRBV28 with TRBJ1-1; tentative D call: TRBD1 (5 bases). Per germline, CDR1 MDHEN and CDR2 SYDVKM. V lost 6 bases to trimming and J lost 5 bases, with 16 bases between them. This CDR3 has 14 residues. The CDR3 nucleotides read TGTGCCAGCAGCTCCGCGGGGGGTTGGACTGAAGCTTTCTTT. Its translation: CASSSAGGWTEAFF.

The chain recombines TRBV3-1 (or the pseudogene TRBV3-2) with TRBJ1-5, with TRBD1 matching 9 bases. Germline loops: CDR1 LGHDT, CDR2 YNNKEL (reference sequence). Trimming at V came to 4 bases and at J to 5 bases, leaving 9 bases not matched to a gene. The CDR3 totals 16 residues. CDR3 nucleotides: TGTGCCAGCAGCCCGGGACAGGGCCGGGGGCATCAGCCCCAGCATTTT. Translated: CASSPGQGRGHQPQHF.